The rows below give T cell receptor beta chains drawn from one sample of a study of blood T cell repertoires in COVID-19. Using immunoSEQ multiplex PCR, the repertoire was profiled, and TCRdb retains in-frame clones only, with some absent. The sample yields 300,000 to 400,000 clones, 89% seen once. The sequenced sample consisted of peripheral blood. The receptors shown here come from a woman in her twenties or thirties with COVID-19, enrolled during active disease. The CDR3 runs from the conserved cysteine through the conserved F or W. The D gene is left open where the match is weak. Not all rows give a size; the values are once, few, many and, for expanded clones, a class.

TRBD1	.	TRBV7-2	TRBJ2-3	CASSLEDRDLHTDTQYF	TGTGCCAGCAGCTTAGAGGACAGGGATCTGCACACAGATACGCAGTATTTT
.	.	TRBV19	TRBJ1-2	CASSIGVGGYGYTF	TGTGCCAGTAGTATAGGGGTGGGGGGCTATGGCTACACCTTC
.	.	TRBV10-1	TRBJ1-1	CASSQNREPYMNTEAFF	TGCGCCAGCAGCCAGAACAGGGAGCCCTATATGAACACTGAAGCTTTCTTT
TRBD2	.	TRBV6-2/TRBV6-3	TRBJ2-1	CASSFRGGAPGNEQFF	TGTGCCAGCAGTTTCCGCGGGGGGGCCCCGGGGAATGAGCAGTTCTTC
.	.	TRBV19	TRBJ2-5	CASSLPAGTPRETQYF	TGTGCCAGTTCTCTGCCGGCGGGGACCCCCAGGGAGACCCAGTACTTC
TRBD1	.	TRBV2	TRBJ1-4	CASTYRGRGEKLFF	TGTGCCAGCACCTACAGGGGGCGCGGGGAAAAACTGTTTTTT
.	.	TRBV27	TRBJ1-1	CASSLDGRLTEAFF	TGTGCCAGCAGTTTAGACGGGAGACTAACTGAAGCTTTCTTT
.	.	TRBV12-3/TRBV12-4	TRBJ1-6	CASSNSNSPLHF	TGTGCCAGCAGTAACAGTAATTCACCCCTCCACTTT
.	.	TRBV30	TRBJ1-1	CAWSAYRNEQGRGANTEAFF	TGTGCCTGGAGTGCCTACAGGAACGAACAGGGAAGAGGGGCCAACACTGAAGCTTTCTTT
TRBD1	.	TRBV6-2/TRBV6-3	TRBJ1-2	CASSYSNRGQGRGGYTF	TGTGCCAGCAGTTACTCTAATCGTGGACAGGGCAGAGGCGGCTACACCTTC
.	.	TRBV27	TRBJ2-1	CASSFMAGRGNNEQFF	TGTGCCAGCAGTTTTATGGCGGGACGCGGGAACAATGAGCAGTTCTTC
TRBD1	.	TRBV6-5	TRBJ1-4	CASTTGQLNEKLFF	TGTGCCAGCACCACGGGACAGTTGAATGAAAAACTGTTTTTT
TRBD1	.	TRBV5-1	TRBJ1-1	CASSLDRGANTEAFF	TGCGCCAGCAGCTTGGACAGGGGGGCCAACACTGAAGCTTTCTTT
TRBD1	once	TRBV4-1	TRBJ2-2	CASSRTGQGIPHSSGELFF	TGCGCCAGCAGCCGTACGGGACAGGGGATTCCCCATTCGTCCGGGGAGCTGTTTTTT
TRBD1	.	TRBV27	TRBJ1-2	CASFPPQSDREGGYTF	TGTGCCAGCTTCCCTCCACAGAGCGACAGGGAAGGTGGCTACACCTTC
TRBD1	.	TRBV2	TRBJ2-1	CASSEQGAYEQFF	TGTGCCAGCAGTGAACAGGGGGCCTATGAGCAGTTCTTC
.	once	TRBV19	TRBJ2-4	CASQLAKNIQYF	TGTGCCAGTCAACTAGCCAAAAACATTCAGTACTTC
.	.	TRBV24-1	TRBJ2-3	CATSDLWPLRPATDTQYF	TGTGCCACCAGTGATTTGTGGCCCCTCAGGCCTGCTACAGATACGCAGTATTTT
TRBD1	.	TRBV27	TRBJ1-5	CASSPTGGVGQPQHF	TGTGCCAGCAGCCCGACAGGGGGCGTAGGTCAGCCCCAGCATTTT
.	.	TRBV28	TRBJ1-1	CASSTPVGAGGTEAFF	TGTGCCAGCAGTACCCCGGTGGGGGCAGGTGGCACTGAAGCTTTCTTT
.	.	TRBV20-1	TRBJ1-2	CSAQTRGGFSF	TGCAGTGCCCAAACACGGGGGGGATTCTCCTTC
TRBD2	.	TRBV14	TRBJ2-1	CASSQLAGGIFYNEQFF	TGTGCCAGCAGCCAACTAGCGGGAGGGATCTTCTACAATGAGCAGTTCTTC
.	.	TRBV4-3	TRBJ1-6	CASSQVGLESSYNSPLHF	TGCGCCAGCAGCCAAGTTGGCCTTGAAAGCTCCTATAATTCACCCCTCCACTTT
.	.	TRBV7-2	TRBJ1-4	CASSSRGAPNEKLFF	TGTGCCAGCAGCTCCCGGGGGGCCCCTAATGAAAAACTGTTTTTT
.	.	TRBV25-1	TRBJ1-3	CASSRGGYPPGNTIYF	TGTGCCAGCAGCCGAGGAGGCTATCCACCTGGAAACACCATATATTTT
.	.	TRBV9	TRBJ2-7	CASSPPRGSYEQYF	TGTGCCAGCAGCCCCCCAAGGGGTTCCTACGAGCAGTACTTC
TRBD1	.	TRBV6-5	TRBJ1-6	CASTRQGDSPLHF	TGTGCCAGCACCAGACAGGGGGATTCACCCCTCCACTTT
.	.	TRBV2	TRBJ1-6	CASSAIGVGTSPLHF	TGTGCCAGCAGTGCCATCGGGGTCGGAACCTCACCCCTCCACTTT
TRBD2	.	TRBV6-2/TRBV6-3	TRBJ2-3	CASSSSGSFTDTQYF	TGTGCCAGCAGTTCTAGCGGGAGCTTCACAGATACGCAGTATTTT
TRBD1	once	TRBV5-1	TRBJ2-3	CASSLARDRGSDTQYF	TGCGCCAGCAGCTTGGCCCGGGACAGGGGATCAGATACGCAGTATTTT